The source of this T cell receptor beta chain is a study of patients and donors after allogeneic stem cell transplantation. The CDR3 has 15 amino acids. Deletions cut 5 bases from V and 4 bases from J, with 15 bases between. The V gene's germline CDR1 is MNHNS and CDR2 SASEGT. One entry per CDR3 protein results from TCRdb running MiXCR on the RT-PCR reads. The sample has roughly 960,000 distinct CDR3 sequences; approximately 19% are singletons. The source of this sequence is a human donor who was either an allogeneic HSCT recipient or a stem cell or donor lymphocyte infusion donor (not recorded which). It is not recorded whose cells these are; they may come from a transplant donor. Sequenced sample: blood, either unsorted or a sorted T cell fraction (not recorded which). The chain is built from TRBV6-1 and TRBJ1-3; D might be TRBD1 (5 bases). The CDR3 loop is CASSTGQGVGNTIYF. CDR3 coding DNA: TGTGCCAGCAGTACAGGACAAGGGGTAGGAAACACCATATATTTT.